Below, 6 T cell receptor beta chains from the same sample are listed, as sequenced in a study of cytomegalovirus exposure and HLA in healthy donors. The PCR ran on 60 Vbeta and 13 Jbeta primers. Sequencing was performed with immunoSEQ multiplex PCR; in TCRdb, only in-frame clones are kept and a portion is missing. The sample lists around 84,000 clones; approximately 79% were seen once. Source material: PBMCs. These receptors were collected from a human donor in good health.

The J gene is TRBJ1-3, the V gene TRBV30, with D tentatively TRBD1 (6 bases). Germline V gives CDR1 GTSNPN, CDR2 SVGIG (reference sequence). The ends were cut back, 2 bases at V and 4 bases at J, with 12 bases in the middle. The CDR3 is 14 residues long. CDR3 DNA: TGTGCCTGGAGTAGCCCTGGGGGCGGAAACACCATATATTTT. Its translation: CAWSSPGGGNTIYF.

This chain connects TRBV4-2 to TRBJ1-2, with 10 bases matching TRBD1. There are 21 residues in the CDR3. Germline V lookup: CDR1 LGHNA, CDR2 YNFKEQ. The V gene end was trimmed by 0 bases and the J gene end by 5 bases; junction bases not matched to a gene: 21. In DNA form, the CDR3 reads TGTGCCAGCAGCCAAGATCGGAGGGGGACAGGGGTGATTTCGGGACGATATGGCTACACCTTC. Its protein is CASSQDRRGTGVISGRYGYTF.

The chain joins TRBV27 to TRBJ2-3; 9 nucleotides line up with TRBD2. This CDR3 comprises 16 residues. The V segment lost 5 bases and the J segment 2 bases; nucleotides outside the gene matches: 8. The germline gives CDR1 MNHEY, CDR2 SMNVEV (reference sequence). CDR3 loop: CASSPASGEYTDTQYF. In DNA, the CDR3 is TGTGCCAGCAGTCCAGCTAGCGGGGAGTACACAGATACGCAGTATTTT.

J is TRBJ2-1 and V is TRBV5-6; 8 nucleotides agree with TRBD2. After removal of 1 base from V and 2 bases from J, the junction contained 2 bases not matched to a gene. This CDR3 has 15 amino acids. Germline values: CDR1 SGHDT, CDR2 YYEEEE. DNA for the CDR3: TGTGCCAGCAGCTTGTACGGGGGGGCCTACAATGAGCAGTTCTTC. Amino acid sequence: CASSLYGGAYNEQFF. The full variable domain, rest sourced from reference TRBV5-6 and TRBJ2-1, is DAGVTQSPTHLIKTRGQQVTLRCSPKSGHDTVSWYQQALGQGPQFIFQYYEEEERQRGNFPDRFSGHQFPNYSSELNVNALLLGDSALYLCASSLYGGAYNEQFFGPGTRLTVL.

This rearrangement joins TRBV7-9 to TRBJ1-2, with TRBD1 matching over 9 bases. CDR3 length: 12 residues. Germline trimming cut 4 bases from V and 8 bases from J; bases unmatched to any gene: 2. Germline V gene data show CDR1 as SEHNR and CDR2 as FQNEAQ (reference sequence). This CDR3 reads CASSWTGAGYTF. The CDR3 coding sequence is TGTGCCAGCAGCTGGACAGGGGCGGGCTACACCTTC.

The V gene is TRBV6-5, the J gene TRBJ2-1; the match to TRBD2 covers 13 bases. This CDR3 has 15 amino acids. Germline V gene sequence: CDR1 MNHEY, CDR2 SVGAGI. Unmatched junction bases numbered 3, after V lost 7 bases and J lost 3 bases. The CDR3 region has the DNA TGTGCCAGCACTCGGACTAGCGGGGGCTACAATGAGCAGTTCTTC. Amino acids: CASTRTSGGYNEQFF.